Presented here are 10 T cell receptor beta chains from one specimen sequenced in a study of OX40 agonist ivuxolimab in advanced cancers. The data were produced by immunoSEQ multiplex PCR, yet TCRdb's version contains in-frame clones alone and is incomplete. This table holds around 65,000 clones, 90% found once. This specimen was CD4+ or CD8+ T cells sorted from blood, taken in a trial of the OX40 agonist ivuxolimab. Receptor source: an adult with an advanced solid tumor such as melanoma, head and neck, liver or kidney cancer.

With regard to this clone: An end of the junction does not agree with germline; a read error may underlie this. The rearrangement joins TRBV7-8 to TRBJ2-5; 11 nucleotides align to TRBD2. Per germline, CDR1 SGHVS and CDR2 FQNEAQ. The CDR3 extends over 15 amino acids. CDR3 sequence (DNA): TGTGCCAGCAGCTACAGACTAGCGGGGCCCCCGGCGCGCAACTTC. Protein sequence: CASSYRLAGPPARNF.

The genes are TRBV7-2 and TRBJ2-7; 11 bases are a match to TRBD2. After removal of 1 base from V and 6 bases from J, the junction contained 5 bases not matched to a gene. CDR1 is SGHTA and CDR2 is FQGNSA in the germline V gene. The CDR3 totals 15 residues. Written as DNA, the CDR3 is TGTGCCAGCAGCTTAGTGGGTCTAGCGGGAGGCGAGCAGTACTTC. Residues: CASSLVGLAGGEQYF.

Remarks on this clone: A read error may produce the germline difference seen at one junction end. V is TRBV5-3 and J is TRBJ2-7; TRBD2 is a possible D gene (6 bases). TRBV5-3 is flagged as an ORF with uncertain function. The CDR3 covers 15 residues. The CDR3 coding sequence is TGTGCCAGCAGCTTGGCCCCAGCGGGCTCCTACGAGCAGTACTTC. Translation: CASSLAPAGSYEQYF.

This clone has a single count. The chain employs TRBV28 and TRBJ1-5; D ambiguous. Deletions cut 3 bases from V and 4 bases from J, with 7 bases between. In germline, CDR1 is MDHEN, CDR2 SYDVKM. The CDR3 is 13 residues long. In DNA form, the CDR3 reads TGTGCCAGCAGTTTTCGGCTGAATCAGCCCCAGCATTTT. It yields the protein CASSFRLNQPQHF.

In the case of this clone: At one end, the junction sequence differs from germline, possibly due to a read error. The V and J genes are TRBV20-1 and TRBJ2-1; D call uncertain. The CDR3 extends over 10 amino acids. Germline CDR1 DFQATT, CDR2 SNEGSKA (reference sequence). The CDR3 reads CSAANNGQFF. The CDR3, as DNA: TGCAGTGCCGCGAACAATGGGCAGTTCTTC.

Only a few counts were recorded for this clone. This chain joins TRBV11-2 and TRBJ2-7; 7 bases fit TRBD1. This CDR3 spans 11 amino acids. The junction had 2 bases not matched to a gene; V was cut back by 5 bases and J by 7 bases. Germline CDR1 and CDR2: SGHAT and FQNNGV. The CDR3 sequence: CASSTGVEQYF. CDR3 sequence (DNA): TGTGCCAGCAGCACAGGGGTTGAGCAGTACTTC.

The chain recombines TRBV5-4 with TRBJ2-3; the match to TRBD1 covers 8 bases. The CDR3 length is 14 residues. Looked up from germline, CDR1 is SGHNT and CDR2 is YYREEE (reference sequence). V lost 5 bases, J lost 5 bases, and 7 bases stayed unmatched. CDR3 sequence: CASRTGRGRDTQYF. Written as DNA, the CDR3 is TGTGCCAGCAGGACGGGCAGGGGGCGAGATACGCAGTATTTT. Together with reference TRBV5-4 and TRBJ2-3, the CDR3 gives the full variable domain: ETGVTQSPTHLIKTRGQQVTLRCSSQSGHNTVSWYQQALGQGPQFIFQYYREEENGRGNFPPRFSGLQFPNYSSELNVNALELDDSALYLCASRTGRGRDTQYFGPGTRLTVL.

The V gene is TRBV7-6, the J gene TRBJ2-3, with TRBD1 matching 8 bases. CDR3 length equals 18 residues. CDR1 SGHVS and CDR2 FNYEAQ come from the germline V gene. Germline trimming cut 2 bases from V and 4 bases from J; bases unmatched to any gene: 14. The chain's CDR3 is CASSLYAHQDRASDTQYF. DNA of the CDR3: TGTGCCAGCAGCTTATACGCTCACCAGGACAGGGCATCAGATACGCAGTATTTT.

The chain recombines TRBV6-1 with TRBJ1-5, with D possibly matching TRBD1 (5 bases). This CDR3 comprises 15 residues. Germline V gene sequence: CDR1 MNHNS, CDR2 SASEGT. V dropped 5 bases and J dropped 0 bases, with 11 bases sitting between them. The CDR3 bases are TGTGCCAGCAGTTTTCAGGGACGTAGCAATCAGCCCCAGCATTTT. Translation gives CASSFQGRSNQPQHF.

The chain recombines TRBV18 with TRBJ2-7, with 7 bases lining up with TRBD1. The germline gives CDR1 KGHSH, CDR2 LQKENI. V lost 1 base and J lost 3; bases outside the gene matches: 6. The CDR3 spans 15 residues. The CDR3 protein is CASSPLGQDGYEQYF. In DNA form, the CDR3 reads TGTGCCAGCTCACCACTAGGACAGGATGGCTACGAGCAGTACTTC.